This T cell receptor (beta chain) derives from a study of T cells after yellow fever vaccination. Study in general: Preparation used SMART-Seq v4 Ultra Low Input for the low-cell-number fractions. Study conclusions and caveats: The CD4 and CD8 compartments had a small share of their clonotypes in common. After the booster, 95% to 98% of CD4 and about nine tenths of CD8 primary-response clones were re-detected.

UMIs were added to TCR cDNA along with a universal primer site when it was made by 5'RACE template switching. TCRdb redid the calling of the 5' RACE reads with MiXCR, one entry per CDR3 protein. This table has about 130,000 distinct CDR3 sequences, about 8.4% appearing once. As to this clonotype: Its antigen remains unidentified.

The receptor was derived from a man aged 18 to 35 who received the YFV17D yellow fever vaccine. This sample comprised CD8+ T cells sorted from PBMCs, obtained on the day of the yellow fever booster vaccination.

CDR3 coding DNA: TGCGCCAGCAGCCAGCACCAGAACACCGGGGAGCTGTTTTTT. It yields the protein CASSQHQNTGELFF. This chain links TRBV4-1 with TRBJ2-2; no reliable D call. V was clipped by 3 bases and J by 1 base, with 6 bases between them. Germline loops: CDR1 MGHRA, CDR2 YSYEKL. CDR3 length equals 14 residues.